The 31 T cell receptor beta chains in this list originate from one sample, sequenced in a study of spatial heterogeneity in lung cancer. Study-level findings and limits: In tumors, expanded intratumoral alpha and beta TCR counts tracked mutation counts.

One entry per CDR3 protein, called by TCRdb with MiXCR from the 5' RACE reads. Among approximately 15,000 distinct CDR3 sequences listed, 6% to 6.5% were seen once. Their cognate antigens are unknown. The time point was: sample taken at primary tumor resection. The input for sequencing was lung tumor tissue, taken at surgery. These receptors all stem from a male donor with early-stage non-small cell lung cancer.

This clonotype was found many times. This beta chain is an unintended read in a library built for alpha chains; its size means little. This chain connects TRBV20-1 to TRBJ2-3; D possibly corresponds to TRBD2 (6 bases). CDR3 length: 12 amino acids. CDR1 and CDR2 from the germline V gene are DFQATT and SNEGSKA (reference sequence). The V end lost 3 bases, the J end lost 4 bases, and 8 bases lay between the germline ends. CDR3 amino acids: CSASASADTQYF. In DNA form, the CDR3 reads TGCAGTGCTAGCGCTAGCGCAGATACGCAGTATTTT.

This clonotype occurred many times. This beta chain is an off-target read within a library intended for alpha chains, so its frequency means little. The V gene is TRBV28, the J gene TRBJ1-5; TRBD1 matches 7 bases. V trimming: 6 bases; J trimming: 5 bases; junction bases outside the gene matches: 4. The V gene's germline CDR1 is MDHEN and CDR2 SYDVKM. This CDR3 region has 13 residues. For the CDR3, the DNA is TGTGCCAGCAGAGGACAGGCCGATCAGCCCCAGCATTTT. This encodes CASRGQADQPQHF.

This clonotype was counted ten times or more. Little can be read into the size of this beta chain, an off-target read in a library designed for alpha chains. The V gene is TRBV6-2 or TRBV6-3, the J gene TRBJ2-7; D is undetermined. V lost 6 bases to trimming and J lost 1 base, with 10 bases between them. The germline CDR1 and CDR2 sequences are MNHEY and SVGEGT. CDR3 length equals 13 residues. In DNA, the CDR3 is TGTGCCAGCAGCACTTCCGGGTCCTACGAGCAGTACTTC. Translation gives CASSTSGSYEQYF.

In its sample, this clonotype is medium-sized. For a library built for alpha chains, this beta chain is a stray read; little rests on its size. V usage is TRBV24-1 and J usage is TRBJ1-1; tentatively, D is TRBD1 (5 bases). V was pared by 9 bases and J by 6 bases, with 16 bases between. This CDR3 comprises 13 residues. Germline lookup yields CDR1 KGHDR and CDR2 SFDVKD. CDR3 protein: CATRGGGAAEAFF. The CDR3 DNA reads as TGTGCCACCCGCGGCGGGGGAGCCGCTGAAGCTTTCTTT.

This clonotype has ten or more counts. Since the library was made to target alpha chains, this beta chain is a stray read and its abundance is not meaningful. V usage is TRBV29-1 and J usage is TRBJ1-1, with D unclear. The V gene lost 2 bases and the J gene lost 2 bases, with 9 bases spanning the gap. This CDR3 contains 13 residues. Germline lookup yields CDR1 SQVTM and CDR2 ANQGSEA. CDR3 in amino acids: CSVEQVLNTEAFF. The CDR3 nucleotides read TGCAGCGTTGAACAAGTTTTAAACACTGAAGCTTTCTTT.

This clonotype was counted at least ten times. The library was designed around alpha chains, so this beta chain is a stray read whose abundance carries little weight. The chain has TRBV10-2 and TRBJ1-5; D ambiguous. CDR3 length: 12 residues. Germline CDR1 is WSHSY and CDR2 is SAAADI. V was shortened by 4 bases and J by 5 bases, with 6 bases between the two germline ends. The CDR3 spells CASSGAHQPQHF. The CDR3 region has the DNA TGCGCCAGCAGTGGCGCCCATCAGCCCCAGCATTTT.

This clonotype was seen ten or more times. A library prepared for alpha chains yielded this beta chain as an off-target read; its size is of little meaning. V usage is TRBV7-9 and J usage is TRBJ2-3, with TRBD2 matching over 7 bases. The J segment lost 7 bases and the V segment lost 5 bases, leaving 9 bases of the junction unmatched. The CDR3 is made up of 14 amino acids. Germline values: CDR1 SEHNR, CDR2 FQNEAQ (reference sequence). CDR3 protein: CASSPSGVMNTQYF. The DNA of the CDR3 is TGTGCCAGCAGCCCAAGCGGGGTCATGAATACGCAGTATTTT.

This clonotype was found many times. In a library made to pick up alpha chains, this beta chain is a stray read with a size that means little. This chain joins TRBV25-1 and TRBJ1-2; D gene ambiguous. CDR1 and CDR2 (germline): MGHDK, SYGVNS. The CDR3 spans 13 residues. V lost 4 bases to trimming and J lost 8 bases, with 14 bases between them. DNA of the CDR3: TGTGCCAGCAGTGCCTACCAATATAGGGGCTACACCTTC. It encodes CASSAYQYRGYTF.

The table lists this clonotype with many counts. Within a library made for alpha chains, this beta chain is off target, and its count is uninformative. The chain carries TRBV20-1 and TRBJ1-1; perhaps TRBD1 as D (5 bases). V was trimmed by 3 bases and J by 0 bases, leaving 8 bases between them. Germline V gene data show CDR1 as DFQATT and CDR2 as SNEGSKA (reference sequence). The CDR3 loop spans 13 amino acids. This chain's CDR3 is CSASDSMNTEAFF. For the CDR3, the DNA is TGCAGTGCTAGCGACAGCATGAACACTGAAGCTTTCTTT.

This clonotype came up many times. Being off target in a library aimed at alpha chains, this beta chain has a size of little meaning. CDR3 loop: CAINRRGSYNEQFF. CDR3 coding DNA: TGTGCCATCAACCGGAGGGGCTCCTACAATGAGCAGTTCTTC. The chain couples TRBV10-3 to TRBJ2-1; D might be TRBD2 (6 bases). Germline lookup yields CDR1 ENHRY and CDR2 SYGVKD. Trimming shortened V by 7 bases and J by 0 bases, and 10 bases separated the two germline ends. The CDR3 covers 14 residues.

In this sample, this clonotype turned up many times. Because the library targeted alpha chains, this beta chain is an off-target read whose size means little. The CDR3 nucleotides are TGTGCCAGCAGCTTAGCGGAGGGAAAGCCCCAGCATTTT. It translates to CASSLAEGKPQHF. V and J are TRBV7-6 and TRBJ1-5; D call uncertain. The germline CDR1 and CDR2 sequences are SGHVS and FNYEAQ. V dropped 0 bases and J dropped 8 bases, with 8 bases sitting between them. The CDR3 runs to 13 residues. The full variable domain, its missing parts supplied by reference TRBV7-6 and TRBJ1-5, is GAGVSQSPRYKVTKRGQDVALRCDPISGHVSLYWYRQALGQGPEFLTYFNYEAQQDKSGLPNDRFSAERPEGSISTLTIQRTEQRDSAMYRCASSLAEGKPQHFGDGTRLSIL.

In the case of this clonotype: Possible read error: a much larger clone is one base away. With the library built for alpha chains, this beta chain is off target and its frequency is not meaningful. The CDR3 loop reads CASSVWQVSSPLHF. CDR3 nucleotides: TGTGCCAGCAGCGTGTGGCAGGTTAGCTCACCCCTCCACTTT. V usage is TRBV9 and J usage is TRBJ1-6; D is unclear. V was cut by 2 bases and J by 10 bases, with 13 bases left in between. Germline V gene data show CDR1 as SGDLS and CDR2 as YYNGEE. This CDR3 has 14 amino acids.

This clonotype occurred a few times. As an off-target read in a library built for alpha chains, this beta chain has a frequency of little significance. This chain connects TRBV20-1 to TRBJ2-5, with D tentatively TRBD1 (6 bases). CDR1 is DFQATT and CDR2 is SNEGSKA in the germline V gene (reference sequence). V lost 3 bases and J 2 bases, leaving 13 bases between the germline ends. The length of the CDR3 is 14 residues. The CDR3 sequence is CSASTGLVQETQYF. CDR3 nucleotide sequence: TGCAGTGCTAGCACAGGGCTCGTTCAAGAGACCCAGTACTTC.

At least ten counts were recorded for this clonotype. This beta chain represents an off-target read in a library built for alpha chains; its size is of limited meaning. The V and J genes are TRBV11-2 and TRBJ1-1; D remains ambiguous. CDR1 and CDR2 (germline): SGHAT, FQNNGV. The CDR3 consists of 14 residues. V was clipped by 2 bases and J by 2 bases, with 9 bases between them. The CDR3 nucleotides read TGTGCCAGCAGCTTATTTTTGGGTAACACTGAAGCTTTCTTT. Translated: CASSLFLGNTEAFF.

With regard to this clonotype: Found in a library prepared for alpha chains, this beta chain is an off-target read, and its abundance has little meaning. CDR3 DNA: TGTGCCAGCAGTGGAAGCACAGGGAGTCTCGATGGCTACACCTTC. Encoded protein: CASSGSTGSLDGYTF. The chain joins TRBV28 to TRBJ1-2; D possibly corresponds to TRBD1 (6 bases). The V gene's germline CDR1 is MDHEN and CDR2 SYDVKM. V was shortened by 5 bases and J by 6 bases, with 19 bases between the two germline ends. There are 15 residues in the CDR3.

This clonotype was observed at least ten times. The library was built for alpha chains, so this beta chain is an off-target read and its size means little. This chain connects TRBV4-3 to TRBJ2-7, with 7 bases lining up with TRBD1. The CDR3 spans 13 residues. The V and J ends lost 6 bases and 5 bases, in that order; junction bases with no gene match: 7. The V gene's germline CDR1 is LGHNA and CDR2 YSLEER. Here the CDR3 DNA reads TGCGCCAGCAGGGCAGACAGGGTTGACGAGCAGTACTTC. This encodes CASRADRVDEQYF.

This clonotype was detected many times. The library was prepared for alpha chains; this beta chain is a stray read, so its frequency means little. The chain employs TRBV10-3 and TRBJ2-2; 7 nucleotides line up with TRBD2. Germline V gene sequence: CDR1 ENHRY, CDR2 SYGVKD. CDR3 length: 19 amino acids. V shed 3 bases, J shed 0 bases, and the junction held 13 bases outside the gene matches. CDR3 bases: TGTGCCATCAGTGATCCCGAGGGGAGGGGCCGATCGAACACCGGGGAGCTGTTTTTT. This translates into CAISDPEGRGRSNTGELFF.

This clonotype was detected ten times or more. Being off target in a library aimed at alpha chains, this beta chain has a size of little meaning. The DNA for the CDR3 is TGCGCCAGCAGCCAAGATCTGGTCAACTATGGCTACACCTTC. Encoded protein: CASSQDLVNYGYTF. The chain combines TRBV4-3 with TRBJ1-2; unclear D gene. The germline V gene has CDR1 LGHNA and CDR2 YSLEER. The CDR3 has 14 residues. V was pared by 0 bases and J by 2 bases, with 7 bases between.

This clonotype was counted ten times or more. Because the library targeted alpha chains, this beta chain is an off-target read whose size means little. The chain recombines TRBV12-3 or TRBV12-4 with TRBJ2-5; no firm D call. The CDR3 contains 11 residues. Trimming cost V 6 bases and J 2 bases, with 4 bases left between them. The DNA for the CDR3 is TGTGCCAGCAGGTCACAAGAGACCCAGTACTTC. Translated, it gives CASRSQETQYF.

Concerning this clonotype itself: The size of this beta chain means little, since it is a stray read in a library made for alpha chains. CDR3 protein: CASSEKGFADTQYF. In DNA, the CDR3 is TGTGCCAGCAGTGAAAAAGGGTTCGCAGATACGCAGTATTTT. This chain connects TRBV6-1 to TRBJ2-3; D remains unclear. Germline CDR1 reads MNHNS; CDR2 reads SASEGT. The V gene lost 2 bases and the J gene lost 4 bases, with 10 bases spanning the gap. This CDR3 is 14 amino acids long.

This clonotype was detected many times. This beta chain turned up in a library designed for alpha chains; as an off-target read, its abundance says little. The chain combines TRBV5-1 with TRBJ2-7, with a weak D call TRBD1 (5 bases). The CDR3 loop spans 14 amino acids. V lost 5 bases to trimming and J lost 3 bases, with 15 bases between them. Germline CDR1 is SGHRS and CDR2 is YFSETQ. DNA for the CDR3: TGCGCCAGCAGGGGGTCCAGGGCTATCTACGAGCAGTACTTC. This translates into CASRGSRAIYEQYF.

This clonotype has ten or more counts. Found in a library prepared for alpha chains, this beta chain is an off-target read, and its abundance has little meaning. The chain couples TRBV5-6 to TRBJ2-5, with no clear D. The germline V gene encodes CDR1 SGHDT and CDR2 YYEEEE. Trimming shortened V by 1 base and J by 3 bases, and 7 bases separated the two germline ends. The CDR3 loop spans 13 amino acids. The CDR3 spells CASSLYGEETQYF. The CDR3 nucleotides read TGTGCCAGCAGCTTGTACGGCGAAGAGACCCAGTACTTC.

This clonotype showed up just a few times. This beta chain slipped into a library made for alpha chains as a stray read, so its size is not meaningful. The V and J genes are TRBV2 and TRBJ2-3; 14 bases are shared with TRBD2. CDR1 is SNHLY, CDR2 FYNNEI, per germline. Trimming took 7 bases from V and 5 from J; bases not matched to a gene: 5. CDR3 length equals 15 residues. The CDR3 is CASNLGTSGRDTQYF. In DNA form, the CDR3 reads TGTGCCAGCAACCTAGGGACTAGCGGGAGAGATACGCAGTATTTT.

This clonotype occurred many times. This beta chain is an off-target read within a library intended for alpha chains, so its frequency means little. The CDR3 coding sequence is TGTGCCAGCAGTTGGGGACAGAGCAATCAGCCCCAGCATTTT. This translates into CASSWGQSNQPQHF. This rearrangement joins TRBV6-6 to TRBJ1-5; 7 positions match TRBD1. Germline-derived CDR1 and CDR2 are MNHNY and SVGAGI (reference sequence). V shed 4 bases, J shed 1 base, and the junction held 1 base outside the gene matches. The length of the CDR3 is 14 residues.

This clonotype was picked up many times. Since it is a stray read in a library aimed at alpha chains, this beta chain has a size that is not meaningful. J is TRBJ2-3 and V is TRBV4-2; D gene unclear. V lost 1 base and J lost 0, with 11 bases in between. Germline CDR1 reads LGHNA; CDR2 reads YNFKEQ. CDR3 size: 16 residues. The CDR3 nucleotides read TGTGCCAGCAGCCAAGCTGAAGTATTGAGCACAGATACGCAGTATTTT. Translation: CASSQAEVLSTDTQYF.

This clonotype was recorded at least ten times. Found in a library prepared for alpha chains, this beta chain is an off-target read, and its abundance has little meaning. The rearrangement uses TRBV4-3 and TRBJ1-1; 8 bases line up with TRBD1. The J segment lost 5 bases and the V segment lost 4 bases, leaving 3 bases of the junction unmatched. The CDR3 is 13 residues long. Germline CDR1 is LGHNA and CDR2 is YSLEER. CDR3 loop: CASSRGQGTEAFF. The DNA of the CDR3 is TGCGCCAGCAGCCGTGGACAGGGTACTGAAGCTTTCTTT.

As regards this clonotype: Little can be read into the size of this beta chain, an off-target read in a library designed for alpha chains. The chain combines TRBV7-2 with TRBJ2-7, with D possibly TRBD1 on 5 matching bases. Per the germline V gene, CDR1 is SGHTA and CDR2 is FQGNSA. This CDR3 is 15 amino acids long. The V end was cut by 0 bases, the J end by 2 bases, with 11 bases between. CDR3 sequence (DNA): TGTGCCAGCAGCTTAGCCCGGACATTTACCTACGAGCAGTACTTC. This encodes CASSLARTFTYEQYF. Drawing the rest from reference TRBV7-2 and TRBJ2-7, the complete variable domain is GAGVSQSPSNKVTEKGKDVELRCDPISGHTALYWYRQSLGQGLEFLIYFQGNSAPDKSGLPSDRFSAERTGGSVSTLTIQRTQQEDSAVYLCASSLARTFTYEQYFGPGTRLTVT.

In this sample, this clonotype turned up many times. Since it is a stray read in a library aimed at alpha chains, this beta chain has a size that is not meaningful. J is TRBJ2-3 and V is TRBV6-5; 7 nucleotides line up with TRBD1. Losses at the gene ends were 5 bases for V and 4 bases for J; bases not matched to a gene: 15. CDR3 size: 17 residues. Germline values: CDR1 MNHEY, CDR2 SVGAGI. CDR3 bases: TGTGCCAGCAGTACTAAGGCTAGGACAGGAGGCGCAGATACGCAGTATTTT. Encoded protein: CASSTKARTGGADTQYF.

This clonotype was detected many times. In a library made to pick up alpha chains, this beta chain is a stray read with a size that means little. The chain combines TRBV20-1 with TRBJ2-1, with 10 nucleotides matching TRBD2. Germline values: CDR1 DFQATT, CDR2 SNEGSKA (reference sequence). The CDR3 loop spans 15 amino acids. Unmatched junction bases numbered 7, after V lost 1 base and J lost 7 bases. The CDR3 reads CSARGSGGLMNEQFF. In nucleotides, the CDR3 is TGCAGTGCTAGAGGTAGCGGGGGGCTGATGAATGAGCAGTTCTTC.

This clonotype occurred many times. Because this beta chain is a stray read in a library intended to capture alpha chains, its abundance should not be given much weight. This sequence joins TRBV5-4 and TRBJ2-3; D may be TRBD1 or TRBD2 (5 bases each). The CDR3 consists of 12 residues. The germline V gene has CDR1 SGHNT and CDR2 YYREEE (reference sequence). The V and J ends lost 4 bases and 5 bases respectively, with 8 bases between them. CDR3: CASSGDQDTQYF. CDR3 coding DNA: TGTGCCAGCAGCGGGGACCAAGATACGCAGTATTTT.

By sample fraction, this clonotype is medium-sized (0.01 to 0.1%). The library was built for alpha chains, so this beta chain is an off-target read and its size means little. CDR3 nucleotide sequence: TGTGCCAGCAGCTTAGGAGGGACTAGCGGGGGATTCACAGATACGCAGTATTTT. Protein sequence: CASSLGGTSGGFTDTQYF. This rearrangement joins TRBV11-2 to TRBJ2-3, with 14 bases aligning to TRBD2. Germline CDR1 is SGHAT and CDR2 is FQNNGV. Trimming cost V 1 base and J 2 bases; bases outside gene matches: 5. The CDR3 has 18 amino acids.